One sample yielded the 13 T cell receptor beta chains listed below, sequenced in a study of early T cells in non-severe SARS-CoV-2 infection. TCRdb redid the calling of the 5' RACE reads with MiXCR, one entry per CDR3 protein. In the table there are 20,000 to 25,000 distinct CDR3 sequences, 5% of which are singletons. What was sequenced was whole blood. Every receptor here comes from an adult who was a healthcare worker with PCR-confirmed SARS-CoV-2 infection or an uninfected control (not recorded which).

On this clonotype: One junction end disagrees with the germline gene, perhaps due to a read error. The CDR3 protein is CANSSGQGETDTQYF. The CDR3 coding sequence is TGTGCCAACAGTTCCGGACAGGGGGAAACAGATACGCAGTATTTT. The V and J genes are TRBV6-6 and TRBJ2-3; TRBD1 agrees at 10 bases. Germline V gene sequence: CDR1 MNHNY, CDR2 SVGAGI (reference sequence). This CDR3 contains 15 residues.

This clonotype was seen ten or more times. V gene TRBV4-3 combines with J gene TRBJ2-3; D unclear. In germline, CDR1 is LGHNA, CDR2 YSLEER. V was cut by 0 bases and J by 7 bases, with 17 bases left in between. The CDR3 loop spans 16 amino acids. The CDR3 sequence: CASSQDLQIPTNTQYF. The CDR3 DNA is TGCGCCAGCAGCCAAGATCTGCAGATTCCCACTAATACGCAGTATTTT.

In this sample, this clonotype turned up many times. The rearrangement joins TRBV5-4 to TRBJ2-1; D remains unclear. The CDR3 length is 11 residues. Per germline, CDR1 SGHNT and CDR2 YYREEE (reference sequence). V shed 3 bases and J shed 8 bases, with 6 bases lying between them. The CDR3 nucleotides are TGTGCCAGCAGCTGGTCTGATGAGCAGTTCTTC. It codes for CASSWSDEQFF.

This clonotype was recorded at least ten times. The rearrangement uses TRBV28 and TRBJ1-2, with D perhaps matching TRBD1 (5 bases). There are 17 residues in the CDR3. The germline V gene has CDR1 MDHEN and CDR2 SYDVKM. The V and J ends lost 3 bases and 2 bases respectively, with 19 bases between them. The CDR3 coding sequence is TGTGCCAGCAGTTTTGGCAAGGGGCGAACTTGGAACTATGGCTACACCTTC. Encoded protein: CASSFGKGRTWNYGYTF.

This clonotype was counted between two and nine times. The CDR3 DNA reads as TGTGCCAGCAGCTTAGTTTGGGAGCAGTACTTC. Encoded protein: CASSLVWEQYF. The chain employs TRBV11-2 and TRBJ2-7; no firm D call. V was pared by 1 base and J by 7 bases, with 5 bases between. The CDR3 is 11 amino acids. Germline V gives CDR1 SGHAT, CDR2 FQNNGV. Full variable domain (remainder filled in from reference TRBV11-2 and TRBJ2-7): EAGVAQSPRYKIIEKRQSVAFWCNPISGHATLYWYQQILGQGPKLLIQFQNNGVVDDSQLPKDRFSAERLKGVDSTLKIQPAKLEDSAVYLCASSLVWEQYFGPGTRLTVT.

The chain carries TRBV14 and TRBJ2-6; D remains unclear. The CDR3 sequence is 16 residues long. With 3 bases removed from V and 5 bases from J, the gap between germline ends came to 14 bases. Germline CDR1 SGHDN, CDR2 FVKESK. The CDR3 DNA sequence: TGTGCCAGCAGCCAGTTGCCGATAAACTGGGCCAACGTCCTGACTTTC. It translates to CASSQLPINWANVLTF.

This clonotype was found many times. This chain joins TRBV28 and TRBJ2-7; D remains ambiguous. CDR3 length: 17 residues. Germline CDR1 reads MDHEN; CDR2 reads SYDVKM. Trimming stripped 7 bases from V and 5 bases from J, with 27 bases between. The CDR3 sequence: CASNLVGRMTVVHEQYF. The CDR3 DNA reads TGTGCCAGCAACCTCGTCGGACGGATGACTGTAGTCCACGAGCAGTACTTC.

This clonotype came up many times. The chain links TRBV11-2 to TRBJ2-2; tentatively, D is TRBD2 (7 bases). The CDR3 consists of 16 residues. Deletions cut 7 bases from V and 2 bases from J, with 17 bases between. From germline, CDR1 is SGHAT and CDR2 FQNNGV. CDR3 sequence: CASNLVGGGNTGELFF. The CDR3 DNA reads TGTGCCAGCAACCTGGTCGGCGGGGGCAACACCGGGGAGCTGTTTTTT.

This clonotype was seen ten or more times. The chain has TRBV11-2 and TRBJ2-2; D gene unclear. Germline values: CDR1 SGHAT, CDR2 FQNNGV. Deletions cut 4 bases from V and 3 bases from J, with 21 bases between. This CDR3 region has 18 residues. This CDR3 reads CASSSRSLRGTDTGELFF. As DNA, the CDR3 is TGTGCCAGCAGCTCACGATCCTTAAGAGGAACGGACACCGGGGAGCTGTTTTTT.

This clonotype was observed many times. The chain employs TRBV20-1 and TRBJ1-6; 7 bases map to TRBD1. J was trimmed by 7 bases and V by 6 bases; bases with no gene match: 6. The CDR3 is made up of 13 amino acids. The germline CDR1 and CDR2 sequences are DFQATT and SNEGSKA (reference sequence). CDR3 amino acids: CSAMGQTNSPLHF. CDR3 coding DNA: TGCAGTGCAATGGGACAGACCAATTCACCCCTCCACTTT.

This clonotype was recorded many times. The chain combines TRBV5-6 with TRBJ1-4, with a possible D match to TRBD1 (5 bases). Between the trimmed V and J ends, which lost 0 bases and 7 bases, there was a span of 10 bases. This CDR3 comprises 14 residues. Germline loops: CDR1 SGHDT, CDR2 YYEEEE. CDR3 DNA: TGTGCCAGCAGCTTGGTCAGGGCGAGTGAAAAACTGTTTTTT. As protein: CASSLVRASEKLFF.

This clonotype was seen ten or more times. This chain links TRBV7-9 with TRBJ2-7, with D possibly matching TRBD2 (6 bases). Germline lookup yields CDR1 SEHNR and CDR2 FQNEAQ (reference sequence). The V end lost 5 bases, the J end lost 7 bases, and 9 bases lay between the germline ends. The CDR3 has 11 residues. The CDR3 spells CASSPREEQYF. The CDR3 DNA reads TGTGCCAGCAGCCCACGGGAGGAGCAGTACTTC.

This clonotype was observed many times. The chain couples TRBV28 to TRBJ2-5; no reliable D call. V lost 2 bases and J 5 bases, leaving 9 bases between the germline ends. The CDR3 covers 13 residues. Germline loops: CDR1 MDHEN, CDR2 SYDVKM. CDR3 sequence reads: CASSLAPEETQYF. CDR3 DNA sequence: TGTGCCAGCAGTTTAGCCCCAGAGGAGACCCAGTACTTC.